A selection of T cell receptor beta chains follows, all from one sample in a study of blood T cell repertoires in COVID-19. TCRdb's copy holds only in-frame clones and misses some; the assay was immunoSEQ multiplex PCR. Of approximately 240,000 clones detected, roughly nine tenths appear once; the ten largest clones hold approximately 3.1%. The sequencing input was PBMCs or T cells enriched from blood (not recorded which). The receptor source for this set is a woman in her forties or fifties in a cohort exposed to, infected with or recovered from COVID-19 (not recorded which). Each CDR3 is given with its conserved first and last residue. A D gene is named only where the DNA matches it firmly. Only part of the rows carry a size: once, few, many, or a class if the clone is expanded.

.,TRBD1,TRBV30,TRBJ1-6,CAWSVPGTGGNSPLHF,TGTGCCTGGAGTGTCCCCGGGACAGGGGGTAATTCACCCCTCCACTTT
.,.,TRBV4-1,TRBJ1-1,CASSQEPASGRTEAFF,TGCGCCAGCAGCCAAGAGCCCGCCTCAGGTAGGACTGAAGCTTTCTTT
.,TRBD1,TRBV4-1,TRBJ2-3,CASSQHGTGSDTQYF,TGCGCCAGCAGCCAGCACGGGACAGGGTCAGATACGCAGTATTTT
.,TRBD1,TRBV5-1,TRBJ2-7,CASSLAGDSTVTYEQYF,TGCGCCAGCAGCTTGGCAGGGGACAGCACGGTCACATACGAGCAGTACTTC
.,TRBD1,TRBV19,TRBJ1-2,CASTKRGLNYGYTF,TGTGCCAGTACAAAAAGGGGGCTTAACTATGGCTACACCTTC
few,.,TRBV6-5,TRBJ2-7,CAGRGSRSYEQYF,TGTGCCGGAAGGGGATCCCGCTCCTACGAGCAGTACTTC
.,TRBD1,TRBV5-3,TRBJ1-4,CARSMGRDRVSTNEKLFF,TGTGCCAGAAGCATGGGCCGGGACAGGGTTTCGACGAATGAAAAACTGTTTTTT
.,.,TRBV4-2,TRBJ2-1,CASTPSLVFRAYNEQFF,TGTGCCAGCACCCCATCTCTTGTGTTCCGCGCCTACAATGAGCAGTTCTTC
.,.,TRBV18,TRBJ2-1,CASSPLFSAARSYNEQFF,TGTGCCAGCTCACCACTGTTCTCGGCGGCCCGCTCCTACAATGAGCAGTTCTTC
.,TRBD1,TRBV28,TRBJ1-6,CASSGTGDSPLHF,TGTGCCAGCAGTGGGACAGGGGACTCACCCCTCCACTTT
.,.,TRBV18,TRBJ2-7,CASTPNEVADEQYF,TGTGCCAGCACCCCGAATGAAGTCGCGGACGAGCAGTACTTC
once,TRBD1,TRBV9,TRBJ2-1,CASSTQTGAYNEQFF,TGTGCCAGCAGCACCCAGACAGGGGCGTACAATGAGCAGTTCTTC
.,.,TRBV10-3,TRBJ2-5,CAISGDPRDIHQETQYF,TGTGCCATCAGTGGGGACCCCCGGGACATACACCAAGAGACCCAGTACTTC
.,TRBD1,TRBV5-4,TRBJ2-1,CASRRGQGAGRYNEQFF,TGTGCCAGCAGACGGGGACAGGGGGCTGGTCGGTACAATGAGCAGTTCTTC
.,.,TRBV5-6,TRBJ1-1,CASSLTGKGAFF,TGTGCCAGCAGCCTCACAGGGAAGGGTGCTTTCTTT
once,.,TRBV7-9,TRBJ1-6,CASSLGDNNSPLHF,TGTGCCAGCAGCTTAGGGGACAACAATTCACCCCTCCACTTT
.,.,TRBV16,TRBJ1-1,CASSQRQGGTEAFF,TGTGCCAGCAGCCAGCGGCAGGGAGGCACTGAAGCTTTCTTT
few,TRBD2,TRBV3-1/TRBV3-2,TRBJ2-2,CASGTSGNTGELFF,TGTGCCAGCGGGACTAGCGGTAACACCGGGGAGCTGTTTTTT
.,TRBD1,TRBV5-1,TRBJ1-1,CASSTGANTEAFF,TGCGCCAGCTCCACAGGGGCGAACACTGAAGCTTTCTTT
.,TRBD1,TRBV11-2,TRBJ1-2,CASSFAGGYGYTF,TGTGCCAGCAGCTTTGCAGGGGGCTATGGCTACACCTTC
.,.,TRBV7-9,TRBJ2-7,CASSFRGSRSYEQYF,TGTGCCAGCAGCTTTCGGGGAAGTCGATCCTACGAGCAGTACTTC
.,.,TRBV6-2/TRBV6-3,TRBJ1-2,CASSVQSHGYTF,TGTGCCAGCAGTGTACAATCTCATGGCTACACCTTC
.,.,TRBV2,TRBJ1-1,CASSPIWGGGTEAFF,TGTGCCAGCAGTCCCATTTGGGGGGGAGGCACTGAAGCTTTCTTT
once,TRBD1,TRBV9,TRBJ2-1,CASSVQDRAYNEQFF,TGTGCCAGCAGCGTACAGGACAGGGCCTACAATGAGCAGTTCTTC
.,.,TRBV21-1,TRBJ1-2,CASSKDQVFYGYTF,TGTGCCAGCAGCAAAGATCAGGTTTTCTATGGCTACACCTTC
.,.,TRBV19,TRBJ1-5,CASSIAAGTPTDQPQHF,TGTGCCAGTAGTATAGCTGCGGGTACCCCGACCGACCAGCCCCAGCATTTT
.,.,TRBV7-9,TRBJ2-3,CASSLEPGTSTSTDTQYF,TGTGCCAGCAGCTTAGAGCCCGGGACATCCACTAGCACAGATACGCAGTATTTT
few,.,TRBV15,TRBJ1-1,CATMGRMNTEAFF,TGTGCCACCATGGGCAGAATGAACACTGAAGCTTTCTTT
.,TRBD1,TRBV19,TRBJ2-7,CASSAGGSYEQYF,TGTGCCAGTAGTGCAGGGGGATCCTACGAGCAGTACTTC
.,.,TRBV7-9,TRBJ2-1,CASSFMEGNEQFF,TGTGCCAGCAGCTTCATGGAGGGGAATGAGCAGTTCTTC
.,.,TRBV4-2,TRBJ1-1,CASGRTWGLVEAFF,TGTGCCAGCGGTCGAACGTGGGGGCTAGTTGAAGCTTTCTTT
.,.,TRBV11-1,TRBJ2-7,CASSLGPGREEQYF,TGTGCCAGCAGCTTAGGTCCAGGCAGGGAAGAGCAGTACTTC
.,.,TRBV28,TRBJ2-3,CASSFHERKAQYF,TGTGCCAGCAGTTTTCACGAGAGGAAGGCGCAGTATTTT
.,TRBD1,TRBV2,TRBJ1-2,CASSETGRIPYGYTF,TGTGCCAGCAGTGAGACAGGGAGAATTCCCTATGGCTACACCTTC
.,.,TRBV19,TRBJ1-2,CASSTVQSYGYTF,TGTGCCAGTAGTACCGTGCAGTCTTATGGCTACACCTTC
.,TRBD1,TRBV5-1,TRBJ1-1,CASSGTGGTEAFF,TGCGCCAGCAGCGGGACAGGGGGGACTGAAGCTTTCTTT
.,.,TRBV9,TRBJ2-7,CASSRWTAGEQYF,TGTGCCAGCAGTCGTTGGACGGCGGGGGAGCAGTACTTC
.,.,TRBV28,TRBJ1-1,CASSPPPTDEAFF,TGTGCCAGCAGCCCACCCCCGACAGATGAAGCTTTCTTT
.,TRBD1,TRBV27,TRBJ2-7,CASSSDRGRSSSYEQYF,TGTGCCAGCAGTTCGGACAGGGGCCGCTCAAGCTCCTACGAGCAGTACTTC
.,.,TRBV19,TRBJ2-7,CASSTQGSLNSYEQYF,TGTGCCAGTAGTACACAGGGTTCTTTAAACTCCTACGAGCAGTACTTC
.,.,TRBV28,TRBJ1-1,CASSLAPGTYMNTEAFF,TGTGCCAGCAGTTTAGCGCCAGGAACATACATGAACACTGAAGCTTTCTTT
.,.,TRBV7-3,TRBJ1-3,CASSLGGNSGNTIYF,TGTGCCAGCAGCTTAGGGGGGAACTCTGGAAACACCATATATTTT
.,.,TRBV5-1,TRBJ1-4,CASSSGGYPNEKLFF,TGCGCCAGCAGTTCGGGTGGTTATCCTAATGAAAAACTGTTTTTT
once,.,TRBV28,TRBJ2-7,CASSQAWGRLSEQYF,TGTGCCAGCAGTCAAGCGTGGGGGAGGCTGAGCGAGCAGTACTTC
.,.,TRBV12-3/TRBV12-4,TRBJ1-5,CASSYRPPEPQHF,TGTGCCAGCAGTTACAGGCCCCCGGAGCCCCAGCATTTT
.,.,TRBV5-1,TRBJ2-1,CASSTGGSYNEQFF,TGCGCCAGCAGCACCGGTGGTTCCTACAATGAGCAGTTCTTC
.,TRBD2,TRBV7-9,TRBJ2-1,CASSLPGLAVHNEQFF,TGTGCCAGCAGCTTACCGGGACTAGCGGTTCACAATGAGCAGTTCTTC
.,TRBD2,TRBV5-1,TRBJ2-7,CASSLAGGIHEQYF,TGCGCCAGCAGTCTAGCGGGGGGTATCCACGAGCAGTACTTC
.,.,TRBV4-3,TRBJ2-3,CASSQDIAVISTDTQYF,TGCGCCAGCAGCCAAGATATAGCGGTGATTAGCACAGATACGCAGTATTTT
.,TRBD2,TRBV15,TRBJ2-2,CATSRGESGGHGELFF,TGTGCCACCAGCAGAGGTGAAAGCGGGGGGCACGGGGAGCTGTTTTTT
.,.,TRBV6-1,TRBJ2-7,CASSEVGAGQYF,TGTGCCAGCAGTGAAGTAGGGGCTGGGCAGTACTTC
once,TRBD1,TRBV6-5,TRBJ1-2,CASSSEQGAWGYTF,TGTGCCAGCAGTTCGGAACAGGGGGCTTGGGGCTACACCTTC
.,.,TRBV11-2,TRBJ1-2,CASSLLADYGYTF,TGTGCCAGCAGCTTATTGGCGGACTATGGCTACACCTTC
.,TRBD1,TRBV28,TRBJ1-2,CASSSPGQGYGYTF,TGTGCCAGCAGTTCCCCGGGACAGGGCTATGGCTACACCTTC
.,.,TRBV7-2,TRBJ1-2,CASSLTGTYGYTF,TGTGCCAGCAGCTTAACAGGGACCTATGGCTACACCTTC
.,.,TRBV27,TRBJ1-1,CASSLYLVRGEDTEAFF,TGTGCCAGCAGTTTATATCTCGTCCGGGGAGAGGACACTGAAGCTTTCTTT
.,TRBD1,TRBV7-9,TRBJ2-6,CASSSTGGPALTF,TGTGCCAGCAGCTCAACAGGGGGCCCCGCCCTGACTTTC